The 23 T cell receptor beta chains presented below share a single source sample, sequenced in a study of human T cells and chemical hapten exposure. A single record per CDR3 protein comes from TCRdb applying MiXCR to the RACE reads. The data show some 74,000 distinct CDR3 sequences, with around 15% seen just once and 4.6% held by the top ten. Noted time point: pre-sensitization, week 0. The treatment is: therapeutic diphenylcyclopropenone sensitization with weekly scalp DPC. Sequences were derived from whole blood, sampled in connection with sensitization to the hapten diphenylcyclopropenone (DPC). The source of these receptors is a woman aged 50 to 60 with alopecia areata. Some clones in this sample may be carry-over from other donors' samples.

The chain employs TRBV11-2 and TRBJ2-5; 7 nucleotides align to TRBD1. With 5 bases clipped from V and 6 bases from J, the junction kept 6 bases outside the gene matches. This CDR3 region has 13 residues. CDR1 and CDR2 from the germline V gene are SGHAT and FQNNGV. Written as DNA, the CDR3 is TGTGCCAGCAGCGGACAGGAGTTTCAGACCCAGTACTTC. Translated: CASSGQEFQTQYF.

The CDR3 spells CASSPRDSATNEKLFF. DNA for the CDR3: TGTGCCAGCAGCCCCCGGGACAGTGCAACTAATGAAAAACTGTTTTTT. V gene TRBV7-8 combines with J gene TRBJ1-4; 7 bases line up with TRBD1. Trimming took 5 bases from V and 0 from J; bases not matched to a gene: 6. Looked up from germline, CDR1 is SGHVS and CDR2 is FQNEAQ. The CDR3 length is 16 residues.

V gene TRBV7-2 combines with J gene TRBJ2-5; 7 bases fit TRBD2. Trimming cost V 5 bases and J 2 bases; bases outside gene matches: 8. Germline loops: CDR1 SGHTA, CDR2 FQGNSA. The CDR3 length is 15 residues. CDR3 loop: CASSPTERGQETQYF. DNA of the CDR3: TGTGCCAGCAGCCCCACTGAGCGGGGACAAGAGACCCAGTACTTC.

This clonotype was observed a handful of times. The gene calls are TRBV5-1 and TRBJ2-5, with a tentative D call TRBD1 (6 bases). The V gene's germline CDR1 is SGHRS and CDR2 YFSETQ. The CDR3 loop spans 18 amino acids. Trimming left V 2 bases short and J 5 bases short, with 25 bases between. CDR3 residues: CASSFLGLGQLPTETQYF. CDR3 DNA sequence: TGCGCCAGCAGCTTTTTAGGGCTCGGACAGCTGCCTACGGAGACCCAGTACTTC.

This clonotype appeared a few times. The chain has TRBV18 and TRBJ2-5; D is ambiguous. Germline V gene sequence: CDR1 KGHSH, CDR2 LQKENI. The ends were cut back, 0 bases at V and 5 bases at J, with 7 bases in the middle. This CDR3 contains 13 residues. In DNA, the CDR3 is TGTGCCAGCTCACCACCGGTTGGCGAGACCCAGTACTTC. The encoded protein is CASSPPVGETQYF.

This rearrangement joins TRBV5-1 to TRBJ2-7, with TRBD2 matching 9 bases. This CDR3 is 14 amino acids long. Germline V lookup: CDR1 SGHRS, CDR2 YFSETQ. The V segment lost 0 bases and the J segment 6 bases; nucleotides outside the gene matches: 4. CDR3 nucleotides: TGCGCCAGCAGCTTGGTAGCGGGAGTTGGCGAGCAGTACTTC. This gives the protein CASSLVAGVGEQYF.

The rearrangement uses TRBV7-2 and TRBJ2-7, with D uncertain. Per germline, CDR1 SGHTA and CDR2 FQGNSA. The CDR3 is made up of 15 amino acids. The V gene lost 3 bases and the J gene lost 2 bases, with 14 bases spanning the gap. CDR3 residues: CASSFSWTETYEQYF. In DNA, the CDR3 is TGTGCCAGCAGCTTCTCTTGGACGGAGACCTACGAGCAGTACTTC.

This clonotype was detected only a few times. The CDR3 is CASRSTASPSSYNEQFF. In DNA form, the CDR3 reads TGTGCAAGTCGCTCGACCGCTAGCCCCAGCTCCTACAATGAGCAGTTCTTC. The chain employs TRBV12-2 and TRBJ2-1; the table's D call TRBD2 went unverified against the DNA. TRBV12-2 corresponds to a pseudogene. The CDR3 consists of 17 residues.

This clonotype has a handful of counts. The CDR3 spells CASSLRGTNTEAFF. CDR3 DNA: TGTGCCAGCAGTTTAAGGGGCACTAACACTGAAGCTTTCTTT. V is TRBV12-3 or TRBV12-4 and J is TRBJ1-1; D may be TRBD1 (5 bases). The CDR3 length is 14 residues. Trimming removed 2 bases at V and 2 bases at J, with 9 bases between.

In its sample, this clonotype was seen a few times. V usage is TRBV7-7 and J usage is TRBJ2-7; TRBD2 matches at 11 bases. CDR1 is SSHAT and CDR2 is FNYEAQ in the germline V gene (reference sequence). V lost 1 base to trimming and J lost 1 base; unmatched junction nucleotides: 0. The CDR3 consists of 15 residues. The CDR3: CASSLGLAGSYEQYF. The CDR3 nucleotides are TGTGCCAGCAGCTTAGGACTAGCGGGGTCCTACGAGCAGTACTTC. Full variable domain (remainder filled in from reference TRBV7-7 and TRBJ2-7): GAGVSQSPRYKVTKRGQDVTLRCDPISSHATLYWYQQALGQGPEFLTYFNYEAQPDKSGLPSDRFSAERPEGSISTLTIQRTEQRDSAMYRCASSLGLAGSYEQYFGPGTRLTVT.

The rearrangement joins TRBV7-2 to TRBJ2-7; D not certain. Germline-derived CDR1 and CDR2 are SGHTA and FQGNSA. The CDR3 length is 14 residues. V was trimmed by 5 bases and J by 1 base, leaving 12 bases between them. The CDR3 bases are TGTGCCAGCAGCCGTCCCCGGCGGTCCTACGAGCAGTACTTC. It translates to CASSRPRRSYEQYF.

The chain carries TRBV10-1 and TRBJ2-3; D possibly matches TRBD1 or TRBD2 (5 bases each). V was trimmed by 4 bases and J by 2 bases, leaving 7 bases between them. The CDR3 loop spans 13 amino acids. Looked up from germline, CDR1 is WNHNN and CDR2 is SYGVQD (reference sequence). DNA for the CDR3: TGCGCCAGCAGTGGGGACGACACAGATACGCAGTATTTT. Amino acid sequence: CASSGDDTDTQYF.

The chain employs TRBV28 and TRBJ1-6, with D unresolved. V gave up 4 bases and J gave up 8 bases, with 18 bases separating them. The CDR3 extends over 16 amino acids. Per germline, CDR1 MDHEN and CDR2 SYDVKM. DNA for the CDR3: TGTGCCAGCAGTTCAACCGTTTTTACTGGGGATTCACCCCTCCACTTT. Protein product: CASSSTVFTGDSPLHF.

A note on this clonotype: The junction differs from germline at one of its ends, possibly a read error. The chain employs TRBV30 and TRBJ1-2; 9 positions match TRBD1. Germline CDR1 and CDR2: GTSNPN and SVGIG (reference sequence). CDR3 length: 16 residues. The CDR3 DNA is TGTGCCCGGAGTGGGACAGGGAATCTGGGGGGATATGGCTACACCTTC. Translating it yields CARSGTGNLGGYGYTF.

This clonotype turned up a few times. The chain recombines TRBV6-6 with TRBJ1-6; D might be TRBD1 (5 bases). This CDR3 spans 14 amino acids. In germline, CDR1 is MNHNY, CDR2 SVGAGI (reference sequence). Trimming stripped 6 bases from V and 8 bases from J, with 14 bases between. This chain's CDR3 is CASRLRRGDSPLHF. CDR3 sequence (DNA): TGTGCCAGCAGACTAAGACGGGGGGATTCACCCCTCCACTTT.

This clonotype was counted only a few times. This chain connects TRBV5-1 to TRBJ1-1; D gene ambiguous. CDR3 length: 12 amino acids. The germline gives CDR1 SGHRS, CDR2 YFSETQ. V lost 4 bases, J lost 2 bases, and 6 bases lay in between. For the CDR3, the DNA is TGCGCCAGCAGCACGACAAACACTGAAGCTTTCTTT. Translation: CASSTTNTEAFF.

This clonotype was picked up a small number of times. This sequence joins TRBV5-5 and TRBJ1-6, with D possibly matching TRBD1 (5 bases). V lost 4 bases to trimming and J lost 15 bases, with 11 bases between them. From germline, CDR1 is SGHKS and CDR2 YYEKEE (reference sequence). This CDR3 is 11 amino acids long. In nucleotides, the CDR3 is TGTGCCAGCAGCGTGGGGCCGTACCTCCACTTT. Encoded protein: CASSVGPYLHF.

Only a few counts were recorded for this clonotype. The rearrangement links TRBV19 to TRBJ2-1; 7 nucleotides line up with TRBD1. The junction had 4 bases not matched to a gene; V was cut back by 1 base and J by 4 bases. Germline V CDR1 and CDR2: LNHDA, SQIVND (reference sequence). The CDR3 length is 15 residues. The CDR3 is CASSIGDSLYNEQFF. CDR3 DNA: TGTGCCAGTAGTATAGGGGACAGCTTGTACAATGAGCAGTTCTTC.

V usage is TRBV5-1 and J usage is TRBJ2-7, with 7 positions matching TRBD1. Germline V gene data show CDR1 as SGHRS and CDR2 as YFSETQ. This CDR3 region has 14 residues. The junction had 10 bases not matched to a gene; V was cut back by 4 bases and J by 6 bases. CDR3 DNA sequence: TGCGCCAGCAGCCCGAGTGGGGGACAGCTCGAGCAGTACTTC. Translating gives CASSPSGGQLEQYF.

This clonotype was counted between two and nine times. The rearrangement links TRBV7-2 to TRBJ2-3; tentative D call: TRBD2 (5 bases). CDR1 is SGHTA and CDR2 is FQGNSA in the germline V gene. V was clipped by 5 bases and J by 0 bases, with 12 bases between them. The CDR3 consists of 15 residues. CDR3 nucleotides: TGTGCCAGCAGCCTTGTAGCGACTAGCACAGATACGCAGTATTTT. It codes for CASSLVATSTDTQYF.

There are a few counts of this clonotype. The genes are TRBV20-1 and TRBJ1-3; 7 bases map to TRBD1. The CDR3 is 14 residues long. The V gene's germline CDR1 is DFQATT and CDR2 SNEGSKA (reference sequence). After removal of 6 bases from V and 2 bases from J, the junction contained 7 bases not matched to a gene. The CDR3 sequence: CSAITGDTGNTIYF. The CDR3 region has the DNA TGCAGTGCCATAACAGGGGATACTGGAAACACCATATATTTT.

V gene TRBV5-1 combines with J gene TRBJ2-1, with 12 bases lining up with TRBD2. The V gene's germline CDR1 is SGHRS and CDR2 YFSETQ. The length of the CDR3 is 16 residues. The V and J ends lost 4 bases and 4 bases, in that order; junction bases with no gene match: 6. As DNA, the CDR3 is TGCGCCAGCAGCGCCGGTCTAGCGGGAGGGTACAATGAGCAGTTCTTC. It yields the protein CASSAGLAGGYNEQFF.

At least ten counts were recorded for this clonotype. V gene TRBV9 combines with J gene TRBJ2-1, with 10 bases matching TRBD2. Germline V gene lookup returns CDR1 SGDLS and CDR2 YYNGEE. The CDR3 length is 17 residues. Trimming took 0 bases from V and 7 from J; bases not matched to a gene: 10. DNA for the CDR3: TGTGCCAGCAGCGTAGGGCCTAGCGGGAGACAGAGAAATGAGCAGTTCTTC. This sequence encodes CASSVGPSGRQRNEQFF.